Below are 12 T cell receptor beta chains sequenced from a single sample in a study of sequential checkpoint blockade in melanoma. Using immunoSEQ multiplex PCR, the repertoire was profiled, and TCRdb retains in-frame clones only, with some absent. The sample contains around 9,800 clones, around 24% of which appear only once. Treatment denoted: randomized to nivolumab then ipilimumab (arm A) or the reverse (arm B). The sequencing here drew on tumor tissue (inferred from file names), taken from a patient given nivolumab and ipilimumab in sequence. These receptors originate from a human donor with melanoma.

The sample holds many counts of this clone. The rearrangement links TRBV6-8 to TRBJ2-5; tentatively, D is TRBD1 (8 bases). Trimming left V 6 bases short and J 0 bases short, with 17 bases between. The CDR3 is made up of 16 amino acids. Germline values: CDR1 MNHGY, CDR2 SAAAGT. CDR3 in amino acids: CASRPGQGGDQETQYF. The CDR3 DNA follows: TGTGCCAGCAGACCCGGACAGGGAGGGGACCAAGAGACCCAGTACTTC.

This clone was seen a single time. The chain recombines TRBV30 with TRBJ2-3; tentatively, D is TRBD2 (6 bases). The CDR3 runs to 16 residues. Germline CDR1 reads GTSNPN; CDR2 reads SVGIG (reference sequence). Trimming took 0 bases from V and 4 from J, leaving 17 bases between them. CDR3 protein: CAWSVLYGREADTQYF. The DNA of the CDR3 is TGTGCCTGGAGTGTTTTATACGGGAGAGAGGCAGATACGCAGTATTTT. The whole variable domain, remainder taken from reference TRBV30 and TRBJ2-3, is SQTIHQWPATLVQPVGSPLSLECTVEGTSNPNLYWYRQAAGRGLQLLFYSVGIGQISSEVPQNLSASRPQDRQFILSSKKLLLSDSGFYLCAWSVLYGREADTQYFGPGTRLTVL.

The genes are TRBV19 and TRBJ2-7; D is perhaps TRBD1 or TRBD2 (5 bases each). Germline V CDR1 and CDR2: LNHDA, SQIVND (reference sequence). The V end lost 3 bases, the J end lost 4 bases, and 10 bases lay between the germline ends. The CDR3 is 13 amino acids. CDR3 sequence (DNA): TGTGCCAGTAGTATCGGGACGGGTTACGAGCAGTACTTC. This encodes CASSIGTGYEQYF.

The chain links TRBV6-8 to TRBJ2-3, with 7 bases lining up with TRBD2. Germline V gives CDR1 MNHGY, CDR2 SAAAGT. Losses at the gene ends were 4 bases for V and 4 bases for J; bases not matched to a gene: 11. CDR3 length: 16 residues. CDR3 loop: CASSWSKREGSDTQYF. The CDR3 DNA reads TGTGCCAGCAGTTGGAGTAAGCGGGAAGGTTCAGATACGCAGTATTTT.

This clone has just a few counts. The chain's CDR3 is CASSLVLAGGGDTQYF. Written as DNA, the CDR3 is TGTGCCAGCAGCTTGGTACTAGCGGGAGGGGGAGATACGCAGTATTTT. The V call is TRBV11-3, the J call TRBJ2-3; 13 nucleotides match TRBD2. This CDR3 is 16 amino acids long. J was trimmed by 5 bases and V by 3 bases; bases with no gene match: 5. Per the germline V gene, CDR1 is SGHNT and CDR2 is YENEEA. The full variable domain, completed using reference TRBV11-3 and TRBJ2-3, is EAGVVQSPRYKIIEKKQPVAFWCNPISGHNTLYWYLQNLGQGPELLIRYENEEAVDDSQLPKDRFSAERLKGVDSTLKIQPAELGDSAVYLCASSLVLAGGGDTQYFGPGTRLTVL.

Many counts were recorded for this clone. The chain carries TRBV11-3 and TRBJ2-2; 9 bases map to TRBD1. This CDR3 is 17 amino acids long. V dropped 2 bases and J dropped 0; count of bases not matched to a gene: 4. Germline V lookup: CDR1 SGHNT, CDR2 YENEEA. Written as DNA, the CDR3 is TGTGCCAGCAGCTTACGCCGGGACAGGGCGAACACCGGGGAGCTGTTTTTT. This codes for CASSLRRDRANTGELFF.

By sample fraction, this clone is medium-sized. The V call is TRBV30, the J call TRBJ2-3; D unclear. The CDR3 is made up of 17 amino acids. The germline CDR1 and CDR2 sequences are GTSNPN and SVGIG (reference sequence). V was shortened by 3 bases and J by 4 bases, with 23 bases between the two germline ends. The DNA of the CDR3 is TGTGCCTGGAGAAGTAGTATCTTTAGGTCTTCCCCAGATACGCAGTATTTT. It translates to CAWRSSIFRSSPDTQYF.

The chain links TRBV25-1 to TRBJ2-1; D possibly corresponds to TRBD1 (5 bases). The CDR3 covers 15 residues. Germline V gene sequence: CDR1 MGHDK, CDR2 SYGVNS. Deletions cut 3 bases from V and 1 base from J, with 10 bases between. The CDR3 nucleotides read TGTGCCAGCAGTGACCAACCAGGGTCCTACAATGAGCAGTTCTTC. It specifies CASSDQPGSYNEQFF.

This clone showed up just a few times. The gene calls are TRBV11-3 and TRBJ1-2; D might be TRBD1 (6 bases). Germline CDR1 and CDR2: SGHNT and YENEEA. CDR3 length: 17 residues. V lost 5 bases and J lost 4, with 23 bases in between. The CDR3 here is CASSQGGGGRIFYGYTF. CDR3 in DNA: TGTGCCAGCAGCCAAGGGGGTGGGGGAAGAATATTCTATGGCTACACCTTC.

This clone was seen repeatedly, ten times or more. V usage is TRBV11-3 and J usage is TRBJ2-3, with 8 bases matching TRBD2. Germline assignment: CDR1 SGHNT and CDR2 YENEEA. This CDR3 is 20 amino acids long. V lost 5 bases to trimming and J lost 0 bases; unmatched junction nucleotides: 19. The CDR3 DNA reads TGTGCCAGCAGCCAACTTAGGTCAGCGGGAGTAGGGACGAGCACAGATACGCAGTATTTT. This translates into CASSQLRSAGVGTSTDTQYF.

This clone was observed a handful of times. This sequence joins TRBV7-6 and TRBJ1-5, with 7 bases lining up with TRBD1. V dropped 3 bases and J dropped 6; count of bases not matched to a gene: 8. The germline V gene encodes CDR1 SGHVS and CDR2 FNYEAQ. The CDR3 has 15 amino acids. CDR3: CASSLLRGLGQPQHF. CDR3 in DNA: TGTGCCAGCAGCTTGTTGAGGGGGCTGGGTCAGCCCCAGCATTTT.

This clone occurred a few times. The CDR3 bases are TGTGCCAGCAGCCCCGAACAGGGCGGAACCGGGGAGCTGTTTTTT. Protein: CASSPEQGGTGELFF. V usage is TRBV11-3 and J usage is TRBJ2-2; possible D gene TRBD1, 6 bases. The CDR3 is 15 amino acids. Germline V gene data show CDR1 as SGHNT and CDR2 as YENEEA. V was cut by 5 bases and J by 5 bases, with 15 bases left in between.